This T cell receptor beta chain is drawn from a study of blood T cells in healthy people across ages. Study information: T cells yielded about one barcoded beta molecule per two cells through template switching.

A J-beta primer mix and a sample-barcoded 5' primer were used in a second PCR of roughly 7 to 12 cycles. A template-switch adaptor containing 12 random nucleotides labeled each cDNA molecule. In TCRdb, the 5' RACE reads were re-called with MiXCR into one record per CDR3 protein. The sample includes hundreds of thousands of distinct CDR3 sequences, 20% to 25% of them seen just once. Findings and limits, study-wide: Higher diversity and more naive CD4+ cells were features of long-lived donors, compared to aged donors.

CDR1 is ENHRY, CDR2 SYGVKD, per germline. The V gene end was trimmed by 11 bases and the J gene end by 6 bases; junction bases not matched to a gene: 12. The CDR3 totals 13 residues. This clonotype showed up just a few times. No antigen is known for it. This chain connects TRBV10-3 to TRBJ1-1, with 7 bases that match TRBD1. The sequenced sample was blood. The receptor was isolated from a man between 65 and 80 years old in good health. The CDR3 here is CASRETGTPEAFF. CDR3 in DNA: TGTGCCTCTAGGGAGACAGGGACCCCTGAAGCTTTCTTT.